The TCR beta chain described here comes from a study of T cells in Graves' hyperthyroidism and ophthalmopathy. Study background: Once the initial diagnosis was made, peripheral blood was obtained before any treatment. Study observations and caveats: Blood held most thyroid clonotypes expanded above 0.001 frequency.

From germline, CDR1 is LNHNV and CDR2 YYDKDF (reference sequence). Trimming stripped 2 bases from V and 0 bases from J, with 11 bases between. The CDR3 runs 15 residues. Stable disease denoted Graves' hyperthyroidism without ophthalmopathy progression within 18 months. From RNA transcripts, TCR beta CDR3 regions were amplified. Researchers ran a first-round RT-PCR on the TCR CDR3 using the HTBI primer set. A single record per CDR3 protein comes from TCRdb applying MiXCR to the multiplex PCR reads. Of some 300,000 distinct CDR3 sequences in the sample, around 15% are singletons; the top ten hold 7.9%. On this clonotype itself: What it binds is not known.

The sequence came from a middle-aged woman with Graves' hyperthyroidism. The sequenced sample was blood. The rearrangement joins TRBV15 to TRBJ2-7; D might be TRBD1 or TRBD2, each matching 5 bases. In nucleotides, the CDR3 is TGTGCCACCAGCAGATTGGCAGGGAGCTCCTACGAGCAGTACTTC. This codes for CATSRLAGSSYEQYF.